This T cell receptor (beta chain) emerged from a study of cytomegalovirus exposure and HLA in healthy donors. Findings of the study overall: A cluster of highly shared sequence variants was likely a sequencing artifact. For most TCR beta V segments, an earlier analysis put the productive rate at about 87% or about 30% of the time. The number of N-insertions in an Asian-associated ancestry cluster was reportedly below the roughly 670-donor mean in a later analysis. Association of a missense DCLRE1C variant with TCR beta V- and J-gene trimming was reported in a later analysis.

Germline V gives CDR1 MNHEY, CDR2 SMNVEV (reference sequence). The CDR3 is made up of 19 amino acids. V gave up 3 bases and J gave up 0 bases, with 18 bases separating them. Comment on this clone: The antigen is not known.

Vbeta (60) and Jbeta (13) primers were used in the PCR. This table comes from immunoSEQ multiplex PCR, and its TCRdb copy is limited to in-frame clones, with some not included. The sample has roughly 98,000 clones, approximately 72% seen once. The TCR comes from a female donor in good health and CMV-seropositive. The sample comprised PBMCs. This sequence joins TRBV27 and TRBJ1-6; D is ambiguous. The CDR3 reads CASSFGPTRGSSYNSPLHF. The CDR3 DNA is TGTGCCAGCAGTTTCGGACCTACGCGAGGGAGCTCCTATAATTCACCCCTCCACTTT.